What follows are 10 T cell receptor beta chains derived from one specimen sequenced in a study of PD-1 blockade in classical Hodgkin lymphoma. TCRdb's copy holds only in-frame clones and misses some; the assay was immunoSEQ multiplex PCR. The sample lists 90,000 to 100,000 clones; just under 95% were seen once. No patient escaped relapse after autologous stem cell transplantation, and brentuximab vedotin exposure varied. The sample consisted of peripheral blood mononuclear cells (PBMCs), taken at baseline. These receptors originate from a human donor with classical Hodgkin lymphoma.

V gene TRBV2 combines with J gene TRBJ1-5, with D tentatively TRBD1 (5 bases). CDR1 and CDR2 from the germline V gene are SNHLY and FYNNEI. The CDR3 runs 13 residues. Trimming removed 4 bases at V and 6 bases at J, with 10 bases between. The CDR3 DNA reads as TGTGCCAGCAGTGGGGGGTATCGTCAGCCCCAGCATTTT. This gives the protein CASSGGYRQPQHF. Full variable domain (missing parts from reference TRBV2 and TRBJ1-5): EPEVTQTPSHQVTQMGQEVILRCVPISNHLYFYWYRQILGQKVEFLVSFYNNEISEKSEIFDDQFSVERPDGSNFTLKIRSTKLEDSAMYFCASSGGYRQPQHFGDGTRLSIL.

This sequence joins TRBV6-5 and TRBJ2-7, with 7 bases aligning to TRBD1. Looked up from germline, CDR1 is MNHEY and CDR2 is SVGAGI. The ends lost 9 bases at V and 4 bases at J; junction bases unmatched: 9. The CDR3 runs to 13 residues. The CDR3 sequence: CASAATGTYEQYF. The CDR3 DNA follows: TGTGCCAGTGCCGCGACAGGGACATACGAGCAGTACTTC.

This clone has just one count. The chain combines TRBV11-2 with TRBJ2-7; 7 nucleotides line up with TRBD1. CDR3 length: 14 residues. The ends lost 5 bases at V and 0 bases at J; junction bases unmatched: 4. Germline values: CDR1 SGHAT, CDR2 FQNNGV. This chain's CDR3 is CASSPRDSSYEQYF. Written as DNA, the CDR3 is TGTGCCAGCAGCCCAAGGGACAGCTCCTACGAGCAGTACTTC.

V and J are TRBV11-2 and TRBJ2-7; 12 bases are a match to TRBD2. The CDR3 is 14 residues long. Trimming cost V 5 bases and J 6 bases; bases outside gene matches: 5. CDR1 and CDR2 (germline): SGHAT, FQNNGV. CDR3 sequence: CASSLLAGGSEQYF. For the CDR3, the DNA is TGTGCCAGCAGCCTACTAGCGGGAGGTTCCGAGCAGTACTTC.

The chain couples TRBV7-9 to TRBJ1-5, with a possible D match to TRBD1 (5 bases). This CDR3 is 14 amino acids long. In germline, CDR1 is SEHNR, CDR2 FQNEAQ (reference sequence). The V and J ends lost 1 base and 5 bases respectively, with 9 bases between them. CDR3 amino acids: CASSLGGKDQPQHF. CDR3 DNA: TGTGCCAGCAGCTTAGGGGGGAAGGATCAGCCCCAGCATTTT.

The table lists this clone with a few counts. CDR3 DNA sequence: TGCGCCAGCAGCTTAACGGACAGCCCCTACGAGCAGTACTTC. Translating it yields CASSLTDSPYEQYF. The rearrangement links TRBV5-1 to TRBJ2-7; D may be TRBD1 (6 bases). The CDR3 extends over 14 amino acids. The V and J ends lost 2 bases and 2 bases respectively, with 11 bases between them. Germline V gives CDR1 SGHRS, CDR2 YFSETQ.

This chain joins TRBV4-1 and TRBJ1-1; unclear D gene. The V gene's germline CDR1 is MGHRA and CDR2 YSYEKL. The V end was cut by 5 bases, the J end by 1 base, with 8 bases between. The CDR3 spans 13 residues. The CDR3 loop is CASSDTRNTEAFF. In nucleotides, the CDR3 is TGCGCCAGCAGCGACACTCGGAACACTGAAGCTTTCTTT.

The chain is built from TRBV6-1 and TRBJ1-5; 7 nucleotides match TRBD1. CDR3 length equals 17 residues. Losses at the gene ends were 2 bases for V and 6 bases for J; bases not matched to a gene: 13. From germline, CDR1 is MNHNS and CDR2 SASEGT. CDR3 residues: CASSEPAGGGIGQPQHF. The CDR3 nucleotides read TGTGCCAGCAGTGAACCGGCAGGGGGTGGAATTGGTCAGCCCCAGCATTTT.

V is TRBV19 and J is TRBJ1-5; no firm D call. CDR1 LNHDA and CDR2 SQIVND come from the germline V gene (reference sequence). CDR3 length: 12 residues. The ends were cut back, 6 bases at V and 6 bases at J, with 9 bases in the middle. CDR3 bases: TGTGCCAGTAGGGGATACGGTCAGCCCCAGCATTTT. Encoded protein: CASRGYGQPQHF.

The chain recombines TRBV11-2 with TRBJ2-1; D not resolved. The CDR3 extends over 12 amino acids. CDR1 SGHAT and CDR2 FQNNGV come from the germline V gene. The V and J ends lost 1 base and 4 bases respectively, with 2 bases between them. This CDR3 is CASSLGYNEQFF. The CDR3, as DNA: TGTGCCAGCAGCTTAGGGTACAATGAGCAGTTCTTC.